Listed below are T cell receptor beta chains from one sample, sequenced in a study of T cell responses to AZD1222 COVID-19 vaccine. The table came from immunoSEQ multiplex PCR; TCRdb's copy has only in-frame clones and leaves some out. Of around 130,000 clones listed, 88% are singletons. Material: peripheral blood, obtained 28 days after the second AZD1222 dose. These receptors all come from an adult who received the AZD1222 COVID-19 vaccine. Both conserved end residues are part of each CDR3. The D gene is left open where the match is weak. The size field is filled for only some rows; it gives once, few, many or a size class.

clone_size: NA; v_call: TRBV29-1; d_call: TRBD2; j_call: TRBJ2-5; cdr3_nt: TGCAGCCTCGGGAGAGGACTAGATAAAGAGACCCAGTACTTC; cdr3_aa: CSLGRGLDKETQYF
clone_size: NA; v_call: TRBV20-1; d_call: NA; j_call: TRBJ2-7; cdr3_nt: TGCAGTGCTAGTGCCAGGTCCGAGCAGTACTTC; cdr3_aa: CSASARSEQYF
clone_size: NA; v_call: TRBV27; d_call: NA; j_call: TRBJ2-2; cdr3_nt: TGTGCCAGCAGTTTTTTTTCCGGGGAGCTGTTTTTT; cdr3_aa: CASSFFSGELFF
clone_size: NA; v_call: TRBV28; d_call: TRBD1; j_call: TRBJ1-5; cdr3_nt: TGTGCCAGCAGTGGCCAGGGGGGTGGTAATCAGCCCCAGCATTTT; cdr3_aa: CASSGQGGGNQPQHF
clone_size: NA; v_call: TRBV10-2; d_call: NA; j_call: TRBJ2-2; cdr3_nt: TGCGCCAGCACCCAGGGGCTGTTTTTT; cdr3_aa: CASTQGLFF
clone_size: NA; v_call: TRBV9; d_call: TRBD2; j_call: TRBJ2-5; cdr3_nt: TGTGCCAGCAGCCAAAGGCGGGAGCCTGGGGAGACCCAGTACTTC; cdr3_aa: CASSQRREPGETQYF
clone_size: NA; v_call: TRBV28; d_call: NA; j_call: TRBJ1-2; cdr3_nt: TGTGCCAGCAGTTTAGGGCAGGGACTTTATGGCTACACCTTC; cdr3_aa: CASSLGQGLYGYTF
clone_size: NA; v_call: TRBV5-8; d_call: NA; j_call: TRBJ1-3; cdr3_nt: TGTGCCAGCAGCTTTGAACCGAGCTCTGGAAACACCATATATTTT; cdr3_aa: CASSFEPSSGNTIYF
clone_size: NA; v_call: TRBV5-1; d_call: TRBD1; j_call: TRBJ1-1; cdr3_nt: TGCGCCAGCAGCTTGGCACAGGGGTGGTACACTGAAGCTTTCTTT; cdr3_aa: CASSLAQGWYTEAFF
clone_size: NA; v_call: TRBV7-2; d_call: NA; j_call: TRBJ1-2; cdr3_nt: TGTGCCAGCAGCCCTCATGAGAGCTACACCTTC; cdr3_aa: CASSPHESYTF
clone_size: NA; v_call: TRBV10-1; d_call: TRBD2; j_call: TRBJ2-6; cdr3_nt: TGCGCCAGCAGTGGGGGGGGCTCTGGGGCCAACGTCCTGACTTTC; cdr3_aa: CASSGGGSGANVLTF
clone_size: NA; v_call: TRBV28; d_call: NA; j_call: TRBJ1-5; cdr3_nt: TGTGCCAGCAGTGGAGGACAACAGGGTAATCAGCCCCAGCATTTT; cdr3_aa: CASSGGQQGNQPQHF
clone_size: NA; v_call: TRBV6-1; d_call: TRBD1; j_call: TRBJ1-5; cdr3_nt: TGTGCCAGCAGTGAAGCGGTCGGACAGGCTAATCAGCCCCAGCATTTT; cdr3_aa: CASSEAVGQANQPQHF
clone_size: NA; v_call: TRBV7-2; d_call: NA; j_call: TRBJ2-5; cdr3_nt: TGTGCCAGCAGCCTCGGGACTCTCGGGACCCAGTACTTC; cdr3_aa: CASSLGTLGTQYF
clone_size: NA; v_call: TRBV24-1; d_call: NA; j_call: TRBJ2-3; cdr3_nt: TGTGCCACCAGTGAGGAAGGAAGCACAGATACGCAGTATTTT; cdr3_aa: CATSEEGSTDTQYF
clone_size: NA; v_call: TRBV7-9; d_call: TRBD1; j_call: TRBJ2-3; cdr3_nt: TGTGCCAGCAGCTTGTCTCCGGACAGGTACACAGATACGCAGTATTTT; cdr3_aa: CASSLSPDRYTDTQYF
clone_size: NA; v_call: TRBV27; d_call: TRBD1; j_call: TRBJ1-2; cdr3_nt: TGTGCCAGCAGTTCCCCCGACAGGGCCAACTATGGCTACACCTTC; cdr3_aa: CASSSPDRANYGYTF
clone_size: NA; v_call: TRBV3-1/TRBV3-2; d_call: TRBD2; j_call: TRBJ2-1; cdr3_nt: TGTGCCAGCAGCCAGGGGGTGGGACTAGTCAATGAGCAGTTCTTC; cdr3_aa: CASSQGVGLVNEQFF
clone_size: NA; v_call: TRBV18; d_call: NA; j_call: TRBJ2-1; cdr3_nt: TGTGCCAGCTCACCAAGGTCTTCTAGCGATGAGCAGTTCTTC; cdr3_aa: CASSPRSSSDEQFF
clone_size: NA; v_call: TRBV7-2; d_call: NA; j_call: TRBJ1-1; cdr3_nt: TGTGCCAGCAGCTCCTCACAGATGAACACTGAAGCTTTCTTT; cdr3_aa: CASSSSQMNTEAFF
clone_size: NA; v_call: TRBV6-5; d_call: NA; j_call: TRBJ1-5; cdr3_nt: TGTGCCAGCAGTTACAATAGCAATCAGCCCCAGCATTTT; cdr3_aa: CASSYNSNQPQHF
clone_size: NA; v_call: TRBV7-6; d_call: TRBD2; j_call: TRBJ2-7; cdr3_nt: TGTGCCAGCAGCTGGTCGGGGGGAGAGCAGTACTTC; cdr3_aa: CASSWSGGEQYF
clone_size: NA; v_call: TRBV28; d_call: NA; j_call: TRBJ2-5; cdr3_nt: TGTGCCAGCAGTTCCCCCAACAGGGACTTC; cdr3_aa: CASSSPNRDF
clone_size: NA; v_call: TRBV5-1; d_call: NA; j_call: TRBJ1-5; cdr3_nt: TGCGCCAGCAGCTTGTGGGGGGATCAGCCCCAGCATTTT; cdr3_aa: CASSLWGDQPQHF
clone_size: NA; v_call: TRBV4-3; d_call: NA; j_call: TRBJ1-6; cdr3_nt: TGCGCCAGCAGCCCGACCTCGGGCGGGACTAATTCACCCCTCCACTTT; cdr3_aa: CASSPTSGGTNSPLHF
clone_size: NA; v_call: TRBV13; d_call: NA; j_call: TRBJ1-2; cdr3_nt: TGTGCCAGCAGCTTATTGGGCAGAGGAGATTTTGGCTACACCTTC; cdr3_aa: CASSLLGRGDFGYTF
clone_size: NA; v_call: TRBV7-9; d_call: NA; j_call: TRBJ2-7; cdr3_nt: TGTGCCAGCAGCATTACGACAGATTCCTACGAGCAGTACTTC; cdr3_aa: CASSITTDSYEQYF
clone_size: once; v_call: TRBV6-1; d_call: NA; j_call: TRBJ1-2; cdr3_nt: TGTGCCAGCAGTGAAGACAAGTGGAACTATGGCTACACCTTC; cdr3_aa: CASSEDKWNYGYTF
clone_size: NA; v_call: TRBV30; d_call: TRBD1; j_call: TRBJ1-5; cdr3_nt: TGTGCCTGGAGTTCGACAGGGATCGAACCCCAGCATTTT; cdr3_aa: CAWSSTGIEPQHF
clone_size: NA; v_call: TRBV28; d_call: NA; j_call: TRBJ1-1; cdr3_nt: TGTGCCAGCAGTAGACCCACTGAAGCTTTCTTT; cdr3_aa: CASSRPTEAFF
clone_size: NA; v_call: TRBV5-1; d_call: TRBD1; j_call: TRBJ1-3; cdr3_nt: TGCGCCAGCAGCTTGGGACAGGGAGATGGAAACACCATATATTTT; cdr3_aa: CASSLGQGDGNTIYF
clone_size: NA; v_call: TRBV7-2; d_call: NA; j_call: TRBJ1-2; cdr3_nt: TGTGCCAGCAACCCCCCTGAGGGGGGCTACACCTTC; cdr3_aa: CASNPPEGGYTF
clone_size: NA; v_call: TRBV7-2; d_call: NA; j_call: TRBJ1-2; cdr3_nt: TGTGCCAGCAGCTTATATGTGATAAACGGCTACACCTTC; cdr3_aa: CASSLYVINGYTF
clone_size: NA; v_call: TRBV27; d_call: NA; j_call: TRBJ2-7; cdr3_nt: TGTGCCAGCAGCTCCGGTAGCGGCAACGAGCAGTACTTC; cdr3_aa: CASSSGSGNEQYF
clone_size: NA; v_call: TRBV6-4; d_call: TRBD2; j_call: TRBJ2-5; cdr3_nt: TGTGCCAGCAGTGACTCGATTGAGGTGGTTAGCGGGGGAGGCGAGACCCAGTACTTC; cdr3_aa: CASSDSIEVVSGGGETQYF
clone_size: NA; v_call: TRBV28; d_call: NA; j_call: TRBJ1-3; cdr3_nt: TGTGCCAGCAGCTCCAGGGCCTCTGGAAACACCATATATTTT; cdr3_aa: CASSSRASGNTIYF
clone_size: NA; v_call: TRBV9; d_call: TRBD1; j_call: TRBJ2-5; cdr3_nt: TGTGCCAGCAGCGTTGGGACAGGGCAGGTGACCCAGTACTTC; cdr3_aa: CASSVGTGQVTQYF
clone_size: NA; v_call: TRBV6-1; d_call: NA; j_call: TRBJ1-5; cdr3_nt: TGTGCCAGCAGTGAAAGGACCACCCCCCAGCCCCAGCATTTT; cdr3_aa: CASSERTTPQPQHF
clone_size: NA; v_call: TRBV5-1; d_call: TRBD1; j_call: TRBJ2-7; cdr3_nt: TGCGCCAGCAGCTTGGGACAGGGCTTTTCCTACGAGCAGTACTTC; cdr3_aa: CASSLGQGFSYEQYF
clone_size: NA; v_call: TRBV5-1; d_call: NA; j_call: TRBJ1-2; cdr3_nt: TGCGCCAGCAGCTCGGAAGGGGAGGGTAGCTATGGCTACACCTTC; cdr3_aa: CASSSEGEGSYGYTF